This TCR beta chain is drawn from a study of CD8 T cells in Susac syndrome. Random hexamers were used to reverse transcribe the RNA input (about 0.5 to 1 ug). The TCR beta CDR3 was amplified by immunoSEQ multiplex PCR across 54 Vbeta, 13 Jbeta. TCRdb processed the immunoSEQ multiplex PCR reads anew with MiXCR; each CDR3 protein has one entry. Among 300,000 to 350,000 distinct CDR3 sequences, 92% were seen once, and the ten largest hold 0.065%. TCR beta was sequenced from blood CD8+ and CD4+ T cells. The CDR3 sequence is 13 residues long. Unmatched junction bases numbered 4, after V lost 5 bases and J lost 5 bases. Germline CDR1 MNHNY, CDR2 SVGAGI (reference sequence).

The chain joins TRBV6-6 to TRBJ1-1; 8 nucleotides agree with TRBD1. Sequencing used CD4+ T cells from PBMCs. This sequence was found in a human donor with multiple sclerosis. CDR3 in DNA: TGTGCCAGCAGTACAGGGGGAAGGACTGAAGCTTTCTTT. This codes for CASSTGGRTEAFF.